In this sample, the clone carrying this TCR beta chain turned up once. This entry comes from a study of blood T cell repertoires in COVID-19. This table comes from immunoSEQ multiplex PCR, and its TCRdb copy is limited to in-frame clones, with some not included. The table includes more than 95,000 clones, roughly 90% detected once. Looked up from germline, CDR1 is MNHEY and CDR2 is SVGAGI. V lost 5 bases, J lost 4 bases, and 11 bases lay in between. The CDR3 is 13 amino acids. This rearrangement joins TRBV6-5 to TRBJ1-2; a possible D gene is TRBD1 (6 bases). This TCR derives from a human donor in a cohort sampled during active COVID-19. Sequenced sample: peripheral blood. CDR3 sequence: CASSKTGSYGYTF. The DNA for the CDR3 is TGTGCCAGCAGTAAAACAGGGTCCTATGGCTACACCTTC.